This TCR beta chain came from a study of neoadjuvant anti-PD-1 for oral cavity cancer. Study as a whole: Before surgery, most patients got three to four biweekly 3 mg/kg nivolumab doses. Around day 43, patients without progression received a fourth nivolumab dose before surgery. Broader study findings: Pretreatment Treg/Th17 ratio correlated inversely with post-treatment tumor clonality. Non-responders to neoadjuvant nivolumab had significantly more clonal PBMC T cells than responders.

TCRdb's copy holds only in-frame clones and misses some; the assay was immunoSEQ multiplex PCR. The sample yields about 14,000 clones, about three quarters seen once. Time point specified: after neoadjuvant nivolumab, at surgical resection. For this clone: Its antigen is not identified.

V was pared by 5 bases and J by 0 bases, with 8 bases between. Germline values: CDR1 GTSNPN, CDR2 SVGIG (reference sequence). This CDR3 comprises 12 residues. The rearrangement uses TRBV30 and TRBJ2-7; the D is unclear. This TCR derives from a person between 35 and 79 years old with oral cavity squamous cell carcinoma. The input for sequencing was PBMCs, taken after nivolumab (anti-PD-1) treatment. The CDR3, as DNA: TGTGCCTGGCGCCGGAGCTCCTACGAGCAGTACTTC. Its translation is CAWRRSSYEQYF.